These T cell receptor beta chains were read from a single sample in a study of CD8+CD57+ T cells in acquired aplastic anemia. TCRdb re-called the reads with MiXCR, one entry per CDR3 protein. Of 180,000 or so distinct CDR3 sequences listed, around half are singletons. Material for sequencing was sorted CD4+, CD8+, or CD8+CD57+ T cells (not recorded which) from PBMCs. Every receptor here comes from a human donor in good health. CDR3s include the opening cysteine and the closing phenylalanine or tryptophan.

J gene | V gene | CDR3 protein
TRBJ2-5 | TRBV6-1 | CASGLGTGREKRGETQYF
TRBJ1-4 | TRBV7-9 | CASSFPTGGDEKLFF
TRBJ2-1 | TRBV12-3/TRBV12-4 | CASWGQGTSSSYNEQFF
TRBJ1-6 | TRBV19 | CASSIGNRENSPLHF
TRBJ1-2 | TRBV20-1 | CSARTGSSGYTF
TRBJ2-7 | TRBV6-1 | CASSEWGLSGLAGGYEQYF
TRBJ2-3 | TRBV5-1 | CASRRGGITDTQYF
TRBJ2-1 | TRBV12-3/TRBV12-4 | CASSFYASGTYNEQFF
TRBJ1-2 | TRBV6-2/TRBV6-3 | CASSFGQGGGGYTF
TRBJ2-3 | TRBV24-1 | CATSDPGTSSTDTQYF
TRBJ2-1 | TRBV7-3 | CASSTQDQEQFF
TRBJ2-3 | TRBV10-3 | CAITSTDTQYF
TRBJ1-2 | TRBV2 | CASRQGQGYGYTF
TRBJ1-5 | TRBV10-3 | CAISEGGLQPQHF
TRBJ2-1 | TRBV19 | CASSIPSGHYNEQFF
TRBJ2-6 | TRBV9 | CASSVISAGANSGANVLTF
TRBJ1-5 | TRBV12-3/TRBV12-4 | CASSKAYRGINQPQHF
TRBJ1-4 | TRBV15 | CATSRLRTSATNEKLFF